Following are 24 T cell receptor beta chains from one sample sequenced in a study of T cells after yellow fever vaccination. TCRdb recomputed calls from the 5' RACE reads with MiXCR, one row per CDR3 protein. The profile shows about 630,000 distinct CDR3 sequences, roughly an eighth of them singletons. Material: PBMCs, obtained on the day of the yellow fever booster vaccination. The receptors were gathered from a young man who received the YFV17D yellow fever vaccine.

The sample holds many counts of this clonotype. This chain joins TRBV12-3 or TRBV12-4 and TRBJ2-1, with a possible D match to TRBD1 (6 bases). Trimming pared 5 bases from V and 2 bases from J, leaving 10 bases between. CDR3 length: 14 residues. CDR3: CASSRQGTYNEQFF. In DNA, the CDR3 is TGTGCCAGCAGTCGCCAGGGGACCTACAATGAGCAGTTCTTC.

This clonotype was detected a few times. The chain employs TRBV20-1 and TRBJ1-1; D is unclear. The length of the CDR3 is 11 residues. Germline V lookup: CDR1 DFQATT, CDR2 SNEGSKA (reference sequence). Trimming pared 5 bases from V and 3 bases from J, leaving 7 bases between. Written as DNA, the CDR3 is TGCAGTGCTCTATTATACACTGAAGCTTTCTTT. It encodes CSALLYTEAFF.

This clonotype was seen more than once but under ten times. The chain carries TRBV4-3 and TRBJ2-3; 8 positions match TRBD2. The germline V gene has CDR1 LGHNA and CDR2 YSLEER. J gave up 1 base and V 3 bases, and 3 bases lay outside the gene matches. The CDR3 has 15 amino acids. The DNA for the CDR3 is TGCGCCAGCAGCCACCTGACTAGCGGCACAGATACGCAGTATTTT. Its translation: CASSHLTSGTDTQYF.

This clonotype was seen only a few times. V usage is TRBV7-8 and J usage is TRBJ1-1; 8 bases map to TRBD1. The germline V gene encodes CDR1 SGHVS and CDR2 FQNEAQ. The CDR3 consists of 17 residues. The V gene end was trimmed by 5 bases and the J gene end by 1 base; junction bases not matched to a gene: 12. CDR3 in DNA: TGTGCCAGCAGCGAGTTAAGACAGGGGAAGGGGAACACTGAAGCTTTCTTT. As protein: CASSELRQGKGNTEAFF.

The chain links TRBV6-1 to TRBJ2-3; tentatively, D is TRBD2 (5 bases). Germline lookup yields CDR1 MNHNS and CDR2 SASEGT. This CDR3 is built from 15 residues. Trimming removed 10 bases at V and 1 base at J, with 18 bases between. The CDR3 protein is CANDDPGLRTDTQYF. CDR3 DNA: TGTGCCAACGACGACCCAGGACTCCGCACAGATACGCAGTATTTT.

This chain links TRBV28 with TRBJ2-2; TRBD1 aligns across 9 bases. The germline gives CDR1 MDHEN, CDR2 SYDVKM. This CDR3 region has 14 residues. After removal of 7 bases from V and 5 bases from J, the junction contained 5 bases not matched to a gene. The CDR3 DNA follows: TGTGCCAGCACCAGACAGGGGGGAACCGGGGAGCTGTTTTTT. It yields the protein CASTRQGGTGELFF.

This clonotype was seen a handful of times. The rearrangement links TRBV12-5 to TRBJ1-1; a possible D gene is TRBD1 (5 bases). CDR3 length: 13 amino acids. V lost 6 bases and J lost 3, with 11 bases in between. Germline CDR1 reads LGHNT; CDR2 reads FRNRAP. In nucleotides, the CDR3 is TGTGCTAGTGGCCGGGACGACTACACTGAAGCTTTCTTT. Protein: CASGRDDYTEAFF.

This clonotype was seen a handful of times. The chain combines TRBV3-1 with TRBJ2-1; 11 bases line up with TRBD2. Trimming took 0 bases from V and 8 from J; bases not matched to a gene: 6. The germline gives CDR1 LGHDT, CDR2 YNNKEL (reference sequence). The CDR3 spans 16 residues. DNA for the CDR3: TGTGCCAGCAGCCAAGATCTCACTAGCGGGAGCTATGAGCAGTTCTTC. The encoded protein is CASSQDLTSGSYEQFF.

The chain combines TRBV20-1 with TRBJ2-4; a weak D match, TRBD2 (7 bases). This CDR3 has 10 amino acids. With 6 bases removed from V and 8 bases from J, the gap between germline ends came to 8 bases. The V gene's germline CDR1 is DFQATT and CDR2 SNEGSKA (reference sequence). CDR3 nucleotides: TGCAGTGCAGGGGGGGACATTCAGTACTTC. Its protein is CSAGGDIQYF.

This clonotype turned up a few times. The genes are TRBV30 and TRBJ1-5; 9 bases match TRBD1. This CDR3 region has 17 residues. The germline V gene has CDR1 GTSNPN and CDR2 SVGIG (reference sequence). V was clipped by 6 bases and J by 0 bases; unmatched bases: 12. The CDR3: CACSTGGFSSSNQPQHF. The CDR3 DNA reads TGTGCCTGCTCGACAGGGGGTTTTTCCAGTAGCAATCAGCCCCAGCATTTT.

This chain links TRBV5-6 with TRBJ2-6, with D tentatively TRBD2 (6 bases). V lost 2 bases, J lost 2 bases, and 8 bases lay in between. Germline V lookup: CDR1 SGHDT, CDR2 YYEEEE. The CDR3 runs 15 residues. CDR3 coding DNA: TGTGCCAGCAGCTTCTGGGGGGCTGGGGCCAACGTCCTGACTTTC. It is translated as CASSFWGAGANVLTF.

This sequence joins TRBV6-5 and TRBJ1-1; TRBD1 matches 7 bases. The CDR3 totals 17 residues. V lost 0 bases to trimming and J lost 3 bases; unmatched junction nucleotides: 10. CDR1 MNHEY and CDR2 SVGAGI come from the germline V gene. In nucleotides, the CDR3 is TGTGCCAGCAGTTACTCGATTTTAGGGGGCGGGTACACTGAAGCTTTCTTT. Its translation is CASSYSILGGGYTEAFF.

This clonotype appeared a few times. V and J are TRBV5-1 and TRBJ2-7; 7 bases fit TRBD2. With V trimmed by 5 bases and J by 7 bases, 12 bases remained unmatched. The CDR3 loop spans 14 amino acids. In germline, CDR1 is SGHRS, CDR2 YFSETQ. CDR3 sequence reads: CASRDGAGVGEQYF. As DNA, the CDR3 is TGCGCCAGCAGAGATGGCGCGGGAGTCGGTGAGCAGTACTTC.

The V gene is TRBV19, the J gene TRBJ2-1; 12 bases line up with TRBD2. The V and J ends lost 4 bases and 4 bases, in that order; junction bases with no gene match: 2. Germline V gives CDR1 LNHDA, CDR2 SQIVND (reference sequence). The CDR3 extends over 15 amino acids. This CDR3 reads CASSKTSGGYNEQFF. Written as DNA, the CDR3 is TGTGCCAGTAGTAAGACTAGCGGGGGATACAATGAGCAGTTCTTC.

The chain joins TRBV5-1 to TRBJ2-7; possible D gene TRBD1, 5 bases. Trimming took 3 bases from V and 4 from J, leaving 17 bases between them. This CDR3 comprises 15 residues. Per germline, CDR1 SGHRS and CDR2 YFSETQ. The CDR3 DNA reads TGCGCCAGCAGCTACATCGACAGCCAACGGTACGAGCAGTACTTC. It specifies CASSYIDSQRYEQYF.

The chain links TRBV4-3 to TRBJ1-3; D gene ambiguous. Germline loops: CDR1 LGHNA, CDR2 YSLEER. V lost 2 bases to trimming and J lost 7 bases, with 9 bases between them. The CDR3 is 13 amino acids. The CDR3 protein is CASSQNGRNTIYF. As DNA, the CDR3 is TGCGCCAGCAGCCAAAATGGTCGCAACACCATATATTTT.

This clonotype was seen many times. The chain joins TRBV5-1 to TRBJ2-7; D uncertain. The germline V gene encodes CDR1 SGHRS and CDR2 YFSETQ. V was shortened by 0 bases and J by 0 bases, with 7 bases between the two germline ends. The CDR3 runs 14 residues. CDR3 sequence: CASSLGDTSYEQYF. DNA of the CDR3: TGCGCCAGCAGCTTGGGTGACACCTCCTACGAGCAGTACTTC.

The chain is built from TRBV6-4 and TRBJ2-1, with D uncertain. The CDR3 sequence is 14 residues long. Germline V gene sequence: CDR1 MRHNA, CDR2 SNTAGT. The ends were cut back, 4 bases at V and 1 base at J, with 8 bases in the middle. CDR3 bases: TGTGCCAGCAGTGTAGAGGCTTCCTACAATGAGCAGTTCTTC. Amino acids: CASSVEASYNEQFF.

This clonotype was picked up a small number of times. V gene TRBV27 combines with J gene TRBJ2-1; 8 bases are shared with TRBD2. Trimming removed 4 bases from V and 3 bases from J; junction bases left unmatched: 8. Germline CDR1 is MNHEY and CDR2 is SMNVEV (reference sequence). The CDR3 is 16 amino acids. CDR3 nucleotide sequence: TGTGCCAGCAGTTCCTCAGCGGGAGTAGGCTACAATGAGCAGTTCTTC. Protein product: CASSSSAGVGYNEQFF.

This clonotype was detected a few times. CDR3 DNA: TGTGCCAGCAGTTACAGGGGGACAGGGAGTCCGACCCAGTACTTC. Amino acids: CASSYRGTGSPTQYF. The V and J genes are TRBV6-5 and TRBJ2-5; 9 nucleotides line up with TRBD1. The CDR3 is 15 amino acids. Germline CDR1 reads MNHEY; CDR2 reads SVGAGI. The J segment lost 7 bases and the V segment lost 2 bases, leaving 8 bases of the junction unmatched.

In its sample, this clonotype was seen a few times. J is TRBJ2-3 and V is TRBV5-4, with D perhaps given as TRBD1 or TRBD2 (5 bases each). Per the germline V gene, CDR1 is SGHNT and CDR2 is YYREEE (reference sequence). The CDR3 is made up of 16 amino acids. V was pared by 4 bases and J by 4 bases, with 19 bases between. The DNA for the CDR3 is TGTGCCAGCAGCCACCCCGGGACCGGGGTGTCAGATACGCAGTATTTT. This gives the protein CASSHPGTGVSDTQYF. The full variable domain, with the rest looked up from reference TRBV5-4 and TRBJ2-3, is ETGVTQSPTHLIKTRGQQVTLRCSSQSGHNTVSWYQQALGQGPQFIFQYYREEENGRGNFPPRFSGLQFPNYSSELNVNALELDDSALYLCASSHPGTGVSDTQYFGPGTRLTVL.

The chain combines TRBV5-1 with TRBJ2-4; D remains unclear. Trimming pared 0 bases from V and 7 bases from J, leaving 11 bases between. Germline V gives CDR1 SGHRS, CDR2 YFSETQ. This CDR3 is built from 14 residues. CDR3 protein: CASSLEGTSNIQYF. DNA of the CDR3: TGCGCCAGCAGCTTGGAAGGCACCTCCAACATTCAGTACTTC.

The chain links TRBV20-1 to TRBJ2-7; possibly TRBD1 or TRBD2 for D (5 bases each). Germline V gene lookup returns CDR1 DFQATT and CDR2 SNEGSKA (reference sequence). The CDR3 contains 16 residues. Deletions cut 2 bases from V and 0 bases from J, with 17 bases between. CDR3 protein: CSARNYEGSGSYEQYF. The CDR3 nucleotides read TGCAGTGCTAGAAATTACGAGGGGAGTGGCTCCTACGAGCAGTACTTC.

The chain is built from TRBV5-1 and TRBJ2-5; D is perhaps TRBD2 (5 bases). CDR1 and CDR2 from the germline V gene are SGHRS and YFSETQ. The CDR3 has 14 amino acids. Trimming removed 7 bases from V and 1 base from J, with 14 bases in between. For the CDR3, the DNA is TGCGCCAGCGCCTCCCGAGGGCTCCAAGAGACCCAGTACTTC. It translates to CASASRGLQETQYF.